In this sample, the clone carrying this T cell receptor (beta chain) turned up many times. The antigen is not known. The data are from a study of regulatory T cells in long-lasting Graves disease. In the study overall: Newly diagnosed Graves' patients had under 3 months of antithyroid drugs. Study-level results: New patients shared 966 public clonotypes, fewer than the 2,500 to 3,500 shared by persistent patients.

Arm-PCR of CDR3 regions and iRepertoire HTBI primers were the basis on which TCR beta libraries were built. From the multiplex PCR reads, TCRdb called clonotypes with MiXCR, one entry per CDR3 protein. Here the sample spans 520,000 or so distinct CDR3 sequences, around 11% being singletons. Time point in this sample: newly diagnosed GD, antithyroid drugs for less than 3 months. Extracted RNA from PBMCs served as the source of the TCR library. The CDR3 is 16 amino acids. The V and J ends lost 5 bases and 2 bases, in that order; junction bases with no gene match: 8. Germline V gene data show CDR1 as MDHEN and CDR2 as SYDVKM. The sample also formed part of further work on T cells in Graves' hyperthyroidism and ophthalmopathy.

This clonotype originated in a woman younger than 45 with Graves disease. V is TRBV28 and J is TRBJ2-7, with 11 bases fitting TRBD2. The source was peripheral blood mononuclear cells (PBMCs), collected at new diagnosis, from a patient treated with antithyroid drugs. CDR3 protein: CASSRTSGSSPYEQYF. The CDR3 DNA sequence: TGTGCCAGCAGTCGGACTAGCGGGTCCAGTCCCTACGAGCAGTACTTC.